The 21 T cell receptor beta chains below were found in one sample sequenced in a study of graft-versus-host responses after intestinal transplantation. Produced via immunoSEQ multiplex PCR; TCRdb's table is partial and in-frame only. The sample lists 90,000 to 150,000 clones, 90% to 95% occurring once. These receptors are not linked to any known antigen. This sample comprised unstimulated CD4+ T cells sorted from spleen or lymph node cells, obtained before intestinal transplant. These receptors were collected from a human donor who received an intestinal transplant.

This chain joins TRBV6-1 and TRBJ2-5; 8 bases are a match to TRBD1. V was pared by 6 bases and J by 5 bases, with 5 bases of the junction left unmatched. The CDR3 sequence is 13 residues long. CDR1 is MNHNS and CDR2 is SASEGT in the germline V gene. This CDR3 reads CASRGTGGETQYF. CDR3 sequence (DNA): TGTGCCAGCAGGGGGACAGGCGGGGAGACCCAGTACTTC.

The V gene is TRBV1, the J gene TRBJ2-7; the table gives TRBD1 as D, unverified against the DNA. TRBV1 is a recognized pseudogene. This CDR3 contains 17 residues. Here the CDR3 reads CTSSQKSPGQAIYEQYF. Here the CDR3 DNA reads TGCACCAGCAGCCAAAAAAGTCCGGGACAGGCGATCTACGAGCAGTACTTC.

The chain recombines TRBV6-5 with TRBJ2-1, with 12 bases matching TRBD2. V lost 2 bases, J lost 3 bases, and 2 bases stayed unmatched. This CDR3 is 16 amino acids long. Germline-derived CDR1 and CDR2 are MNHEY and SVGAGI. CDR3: CASSYGLAGSYNEQFF. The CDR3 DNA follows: TGTGCCAGCAGTTACGGACTAGCGGGGAGCTACAATGAGCAGTTCTTC.

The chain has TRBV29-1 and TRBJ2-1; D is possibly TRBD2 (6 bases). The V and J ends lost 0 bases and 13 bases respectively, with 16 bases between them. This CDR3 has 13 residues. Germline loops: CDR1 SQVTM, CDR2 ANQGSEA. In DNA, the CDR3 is TGCAGCGTTGAAGATCCAGCGGGTGAATTCCAGTTCTTC. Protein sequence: CSVEDPAGEFQFF.

CDR3: CASTLTVNTEAFF. The CDR3 DNA is TGTGCCAGCACCCTGACAGTGAACACTGAAGCTTTCTTT. This rearrangement joins TRBV2 to TRBJ1-1, with a tentative D call TRBD1 (5 bases). The CDR3 covers 13 residues. V dropped 7 bases and J dropped 0 bases, with 9 bases sitting between them. CDR1 and CDR2 (germline): SNHLY, FYNNEI.

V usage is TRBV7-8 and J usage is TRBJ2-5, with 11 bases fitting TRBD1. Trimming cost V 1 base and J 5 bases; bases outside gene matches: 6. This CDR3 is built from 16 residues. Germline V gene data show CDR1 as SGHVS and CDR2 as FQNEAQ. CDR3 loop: CASSLGRTGGRETQYF. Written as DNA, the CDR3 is TGTGCCAGCAGCTTAGGACGGACAGGGGGCAGGGAGACCCAGTACTTC.

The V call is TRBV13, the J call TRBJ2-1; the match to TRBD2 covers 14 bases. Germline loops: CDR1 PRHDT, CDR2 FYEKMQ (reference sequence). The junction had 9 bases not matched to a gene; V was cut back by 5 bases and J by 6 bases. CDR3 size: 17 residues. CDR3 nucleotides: TGTGCCAGCAGCACTAACACCGGGACTAGCGGGAGCAATGAGCAGTTCTTC. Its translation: CASSTNTGTSGSNEQFF.

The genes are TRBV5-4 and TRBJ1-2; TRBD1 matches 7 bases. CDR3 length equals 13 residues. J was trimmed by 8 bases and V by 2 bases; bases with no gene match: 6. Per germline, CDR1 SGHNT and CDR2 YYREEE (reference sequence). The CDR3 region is CASSFDRVDGYTF. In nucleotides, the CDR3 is TGTGCCAGCAGCTTCGACAGGGTCGACGGCTACACCTTC.

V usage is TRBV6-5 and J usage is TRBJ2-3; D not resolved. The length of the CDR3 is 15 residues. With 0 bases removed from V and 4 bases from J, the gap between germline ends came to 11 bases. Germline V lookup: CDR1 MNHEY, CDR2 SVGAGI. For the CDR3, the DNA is TGTGCCAGCAGTTACTCGAGGATCGGGCCAGATACGCAGTATTTT. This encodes CASSYSRIGPDTQYF.

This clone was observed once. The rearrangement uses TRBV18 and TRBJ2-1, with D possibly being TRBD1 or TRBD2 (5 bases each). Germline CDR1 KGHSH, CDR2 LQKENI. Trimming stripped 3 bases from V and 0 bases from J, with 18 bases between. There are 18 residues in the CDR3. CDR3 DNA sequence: TGTGCCAGCTCACCCCGGGGCGCGGCGCGAAGCTCCTACAATGAGCAGTTCTTC. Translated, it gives CASSPRGAARSSYNEQFF.

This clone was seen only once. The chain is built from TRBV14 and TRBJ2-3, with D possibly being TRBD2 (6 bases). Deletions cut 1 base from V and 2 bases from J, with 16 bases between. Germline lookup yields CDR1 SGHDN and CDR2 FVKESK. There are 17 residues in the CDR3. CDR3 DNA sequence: TGTGCCAGCAGCCAAGTTGGAGGGTTCGTCTCCACAGATACGCAGTATTTT. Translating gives CASSQVGGFVSTDTQYF.

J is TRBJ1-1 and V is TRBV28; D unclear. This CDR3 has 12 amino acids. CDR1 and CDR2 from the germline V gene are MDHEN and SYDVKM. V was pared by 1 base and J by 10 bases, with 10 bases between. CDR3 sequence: CASSLSLPGAFF. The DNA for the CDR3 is TGTGCCAGCAGTTTATCTCTGCCCGGAGCTTTCTTT. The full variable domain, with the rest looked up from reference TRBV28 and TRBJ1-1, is DVKVTQSSRYLVKRTGEKVFLECVQDMDHENMFWYRQDPGLGLRLIYFSYDVKMKEKGDIPEGYSVSREKKERFSLILESASTNQTSMYLCASSLSLPGAFFGQGTRLTVV.

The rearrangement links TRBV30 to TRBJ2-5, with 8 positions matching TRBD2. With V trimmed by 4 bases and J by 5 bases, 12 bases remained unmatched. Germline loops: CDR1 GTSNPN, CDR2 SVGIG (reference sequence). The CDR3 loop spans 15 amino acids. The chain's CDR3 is CAWKLSGSSGETQYF. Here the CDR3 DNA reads TGTGCCTGGAAATTGAGCGGGAGTTCCGGTGAGACCCAGTACTTC.

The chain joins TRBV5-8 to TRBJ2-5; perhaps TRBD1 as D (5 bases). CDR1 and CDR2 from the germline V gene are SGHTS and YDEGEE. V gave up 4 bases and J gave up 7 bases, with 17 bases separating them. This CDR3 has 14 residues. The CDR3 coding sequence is TGTGCCAGCAGCAGGGGTAAACTTCTCGGGACCCAGTACTTC. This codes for CASSRGKLLGTQYF.

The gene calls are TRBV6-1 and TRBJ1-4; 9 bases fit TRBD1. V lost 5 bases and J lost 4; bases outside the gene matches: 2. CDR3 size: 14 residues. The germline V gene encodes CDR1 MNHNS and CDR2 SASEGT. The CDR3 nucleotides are TGTGCCAGCAGTACGGACAGGGGTAATGAAAAACTGTTTTTT. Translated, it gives CASSTDRGNEKLFF.

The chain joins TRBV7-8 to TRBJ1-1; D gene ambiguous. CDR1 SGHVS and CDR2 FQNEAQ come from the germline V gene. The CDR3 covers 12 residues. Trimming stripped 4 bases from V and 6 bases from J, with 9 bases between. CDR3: CASSSARAEAFF. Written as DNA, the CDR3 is TGTGCCAGCAGCTCAGCTAGGGCTGAAGCTTTCTTT.

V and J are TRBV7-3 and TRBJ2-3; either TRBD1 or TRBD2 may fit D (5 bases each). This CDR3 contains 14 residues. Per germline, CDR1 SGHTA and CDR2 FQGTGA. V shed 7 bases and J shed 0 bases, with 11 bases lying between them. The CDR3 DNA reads TGTGCCAGCAAAAGCGGACATAGCACAGATACGCAGTATTTT. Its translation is CASKSGHSTDTQYF.

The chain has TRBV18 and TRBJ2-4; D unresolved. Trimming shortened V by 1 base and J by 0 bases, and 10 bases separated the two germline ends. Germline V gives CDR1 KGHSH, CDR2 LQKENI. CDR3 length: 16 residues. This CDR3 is CASSPRHVLAKNIQYF. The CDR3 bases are TGTGCCAGCTCACCACGACACGTTCTAGCCAAAAACATTCAGTACTTC.

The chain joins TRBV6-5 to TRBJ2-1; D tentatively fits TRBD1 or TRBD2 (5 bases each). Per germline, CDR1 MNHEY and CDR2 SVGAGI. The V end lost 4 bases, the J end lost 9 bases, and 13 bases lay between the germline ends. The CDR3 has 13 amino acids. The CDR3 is CASSSFGGGEQFF. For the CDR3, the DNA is TGTGCCAGCAGTTCCTTCGGTGGGGGTGAGCAGTTCTTC.

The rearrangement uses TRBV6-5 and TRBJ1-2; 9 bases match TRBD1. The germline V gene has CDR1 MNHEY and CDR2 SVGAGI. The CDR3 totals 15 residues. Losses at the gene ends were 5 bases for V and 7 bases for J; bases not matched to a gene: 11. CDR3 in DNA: TGTGCCAGCAGTGCCATCGAAGAGGACAGGGGTGGCTACACCTTC. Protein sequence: CASSAIEEDRGGYTF.

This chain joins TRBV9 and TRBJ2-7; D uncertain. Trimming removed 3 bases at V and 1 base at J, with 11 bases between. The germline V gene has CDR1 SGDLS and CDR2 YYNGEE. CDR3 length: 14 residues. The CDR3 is CASSAQSASYEQYF. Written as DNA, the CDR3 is TGTGCCAGCAGCGCCCAATCCGCTTCCTACGAGCAGTACTTC. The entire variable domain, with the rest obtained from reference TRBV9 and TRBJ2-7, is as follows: DSGVTQTPKHLITATGQRVTLRCSPRSGDLSVYWYQQSLDQGLQFLIQYYNGEERAKGNILERFSAQQFPDLHSELNLSSLELGDSALYFCASSAQSASYEQYFGPGTRLTVT.